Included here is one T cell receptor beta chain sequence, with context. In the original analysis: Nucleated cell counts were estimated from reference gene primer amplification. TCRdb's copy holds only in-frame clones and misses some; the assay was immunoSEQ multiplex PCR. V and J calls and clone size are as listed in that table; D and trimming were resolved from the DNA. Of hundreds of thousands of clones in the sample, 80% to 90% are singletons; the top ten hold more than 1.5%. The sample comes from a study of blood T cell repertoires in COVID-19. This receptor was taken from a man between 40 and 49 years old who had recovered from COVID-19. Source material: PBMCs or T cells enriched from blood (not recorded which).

The DNA for the CDR3 is TGTGCCAGCAGCTTATACCAGGGGGCCACTTCCTACGAGCAGTACTTC. Amino acid sequence: CASSLYQGATSYEQYF. The chain recombines TRBV13 with TRBJ2-7, with 8 bases lining up with TRBD1. V dropped 2 bases and J dropped 1; count of bases not matched to a gene: 7. This CDR3 comprises 16 residues. Germline V gives CDR1 PRHDT, CDR2 FYEKMQ (reference sequence).